Listed here are 13 T cell receptor beta chains from one sample, sequenced in a study of regulatory T cells in long-lasting Graves disease. Construction of TCR beta libraries relied on iRepertoire HTBI primers and on Arm-PCR targeting CDR3 regions. MiXCR, run by TCRdb on the multiplex PCR reads, gives a single entry per CDR3 protein. The repertoire includes approximately 480,000 distinct CDR3 sequences, about 17% of them detected once, and 9.5% to 15% sits in the top ten. Sample time point: newly diagnosed GD, antithyroid drugs for less than 3 months. Researchers made the TCR library from RNA that was extracted from PBMCs. These same records also appear under a second study, on T cells in Graves' hyperthyroidism and ophthalmopathy.

The sequenced sample was peripheral blood mononuclear cells (PBMCs), obtained at new diagnosis, from a patient treated with antithyroid drugs. The receptors shown here come from a man aged 40-50 years with Graves disease.

This rearrangement joins TRBV10-3 to TRBJ2-7; 11 bases match TRBD2. The J call may not be correct, given that the DNA end is closer to TRBJ2-5. Germline loops: CDR1 ENHRY, CDR2 SYGVKD. This CDR3 spans 15 amino acids. The DNA of the CDR3 is TGTGCCATCAGTGAGTCCCCCGGGACTAGCGGGACCCAGTACTTC. The encoded protein is CAISESPGTSGTQYF.

This clonotype was detected many times. J is TRBJ2-5 and V is TRBV30; 14 bases map to TRBD2. Per germline, CDR1 GTSNPN and CDR2 SVGIG (reference sequence). After removal of 5 bases from V and 5 bases from J, the junction contained 7 bases not matched to a gene. The CDR3 is made up of 15 amino acids. CDR3 sequence: CAWSGLAGGWETQYF. The CDR3 region has the DNA TGTGCCTGGTCCGGACTAGCGGGAGGATGGGAGACCCAGTACTTC.

Many counts were recorded for this clonotype. The CDR3, as DNA: TGTGCCTGGAGTGTAGGACTAGTGAGCACAGATACGCAGTATTTT. Its translation is CAWSVGLVSTDTQYF. The chain carries TRBV30 and TRBJ2-3, with TRBD2 identical over 7 bases. With 0 bases clipped from V and 0 bases from J, the junction kept 3 bases outside the gene matches. Germline values: CDR1 GTSNPN, CDR2 SVGIG (reference sequence). The CDR3 length is 15 residues.

This clonotype has a handful of counts. At one boundary the junction diverges from the germline segment, which might be a read error. The CDR3 region has the DNA TGCAGCGTTGAAAGTGGGAGCTTT. Translating it yields CSVESGSF. This chain links TRBV29-1 with TRBJ1-1; D remains ambiguous. Germline V gives CDR1 SQVTM, CDR2 ANQGSEA. The CDR3 contains 8 residues.

V gene TRBV2 combines with J gene TRBJ2-7; D possibly corresponds to TRBD2 (6 bases). The CDR3 loop spans 14 amino acids. V lost 4 bases, J lost 7 bases, and 17 bases lay in between. Germline CDR1 reads SNHLY; CDR2 reads FYNNEI. Written as DNA, the CDR3 is TGTGCCAGCAGTGCCGGGACTCATAGAAGGGAGCAGTACTTC. This encodes CASSAGTHRREQYF.

This clonotype has at least ten counts. This rearrangement joins TRBV28 to TRBJ2-7, with D possibly being TRBD1 (5 bases). There are 14 residues in the CDR3. Trimming stripped 2 bases from V and 2 bases from J, with 10 bases between. In germline, CDR1 is MDHEN, CDR2 SYDVKM. Here the CDR3 DNA reads TGTGCCAGCAGTTTACAGGGTCTGCCCTACGAGCAGTACTTC. It encodes CASSLQGLPYEQYF.

This clonotype was seen ten or more times. The chain carries TRBV28 and TRBJ2-2; D may match TRBD1 or TRBD2 (5 bases each). V lost 3 bases, J lost 1 base, and 12 bases lay in between. This CDR3 region has 16 residues. In germline, CDR1 is MDHEN, CDR2 SYDVKM. DNA of the CDR3: TGTGCCAGCAGTTTTCGGGACCGAGGGAACACCGGGGAGCTGTTTTTT. Protein product: CASSFRDRGNTGELFF.

The sample holds many counts of this clonotype. This sequence joins TRBV5-1 and TRBJ2-3; the D gene is possibly TRBD2 (6 bases). The germline V gene encodes CDR1 SGHRS and CDR2 YFSETQ. The V end lost 0 bases, the J end lost 2 bases, and 13 bases lay between the germline ends. The CDR3 has 16 residues. CDR3 sequence: CASSLVPGVYTDTQYF. In DNA form, the CDR3 reads TGCGCCAGCAGCTTGGTTCCGGGGGTCTACACAGATACGCAGTATTTT.

This clonotype has a count of ten or more. This rearrangement joins TRBV5-5 to TRBJ2-5; 7 bases are shared with TRBD1. The CDR3 has 15 residues. Per germline, CDR1 SGHKS and CDR2 YYEKEE (reference sequence). V dropped 2 bases and J dropped 1; count of bases not matched to a gene: 5. The CDR3: CASSLPGQLQETQYF. The CDR3 DNA follows: TGTGCCAGCAGCTTACCGGGACAGCTCCAAGAGACCCAGTACTTC.

This clonotype was recorded at least ten times. V usage is TRBV7-9 and J usage is TRBJ1-4, with TRBD1 matching 9 bases. CDR1 is SEHNR and CDR2 is FQNEAQ in the germline V gene (reference sequence). Trimming removed 4 bases from V and 6 bases from J; junction bases left unmatched: 9. This CDR3 spans 16 amino acids. Here the CDR3 DNA reads TGTGCCAGCAGCTCGGGACAGGGAACGGCCGATGAAAAACTGTTTTTT. Its protein product is CASSSGQGTADEKLFF.

This clonotype was counted a few times. The chain has TRBV7-9 and TRBJ2-5; a possible D gene is TRBD1 (6 bases). Trimming cost V 7 bases and J 1 base, with 10 bases left between them. In germline, CDR1 is SEHNR, CDR2 FQNEAQ (reference sequence). The CDR3 covers 13 residues. CDR3 residues: CASTRDTQETQYF. DNA of the CDR3: TGTGCCAGCACCAGGGACACCCAAGAGACCCAGTACTTC.

On this clonotype itself: Because it lacks the conserved phenylalanine or tryptophan at the end, this CDR3 is likely a read error. The chain is built from TRBV5-1 and TRBJ2-7; D is perhaps TRBD1 (5 bases). The CDR3 contains 15 residues. Germline values: CDR1 SGHRS, CDR2 YFSETQ. V lost 0 bases to trimming and J lost 0 bases, with 10 bases between them. CDR3 nucleotide sequence: TGCGCCAGCAGCTTGGAGGGTACAGGCTCCTACGAGCAGTACCTC. Its protein product is CASSLEGTGSYEQYL.

The sample holds a few counts of this clonotype. The chain carries TRBV27 and TRBJ2-7; no reliable D call. Between the trimmed V and J ends, which lost 6 bases and 2 bases, there was a span of 11 bases. In germline, CDR1 is MNHEY, CDR2 SMNVEV (reference sequence). This CDR3 has 13 residues. The CDR3 sequence is CASRSDATYEQYF. The CDR3 DNA follows: TGTGCCAGCAGATCCGACGCTACCTACGAGCAGTACTTC.